These 17 T cell receptor beta chains originate from one sample sequenced in a study of shared clonotypes between healthy human individuals (TCRdb year 2020). Receptor amplification or capture employed the immunoSEQ multiplex PCR assay. Sourced from immuneACCESS, this table was stored by TCRdb with only in-frame sequences that have V and J called. A share of the clones is absent; for the studies checked, an unresolved V gene accounts for under half, and the remainder has no known explanation. The sample table shows approximately 530,000 clones, and around 96% are seen once. 0.05% to 0.07% of the sample rests with the top ten. Source material: naive CD4+ T cells sorted from blood. The cell subset or site label corresponds to: CD45RA+ positively selected. These receptors were obtained from a woman aged 25 to 45 in good health.

In this sample, this clone turned up once. The V call is TRBV19, the J call TRBJ1-1; D is ambiguous. V lost 8 bases and J lost 9, with 19 bases in between. Germline CDR1 is LNHDA and CDR2 is SQIVND (reference sequence). The CDR3 contains 13 residues. CDR3 in amino acids: CASSHPLEQKAFF. CDR3 DNA sequence: TGTGCCAGTTCCCACCCTCTGGAACAGAAAGCTTTCTTT.

The chain links TRBV5-4 to TRBJ2-5; 10 bases map to TRBD1. The better agreement between TRBJ2-7 and the DNA end casts doubt on the J call. Germline V CDR1 and CDR2: SGHNT, YYREEE (reference sequence). The CDR3 runs 17 residues. CDR3: CASSPTVTGTGDDEQYF. The CDR3 DNA is TGTGCCAGCAGCCCCACAGTCACCGGGACAGGGGATGACGAGCAGTACTTC.

J is TRBJ1-5 and V is TRBV19; TRBD1 is a possible D gene (5 bases). This CDR3 is built from 16 residues. Trimming removed 7 bases from V and 0 bases from J, with 16 bases in between. Germline CDR1 is LNHDA and CDR2 is SQIVND (reference sequence). CDR3 sequence: CASTPGGTNSNQPQHF. CDR3 in DNA: TGTGCCAGTACCCCCGGGGGAACAAATAGCAATCAGCCCCAGCATTTT.

The chain is built from TRBV28 and TRBJ2-1, with TRBD1 matching over 8 bases. The CDR3 covers 15 residues. Trimming cost V 5 bases and J 3 bases; bases outside gene matches: 6. CDR1 is MDHEN and CDR2 is SYDVKM in the germline V gene. CDR3 nucleotide sequence: TGTGCCAGCAGTCCTCACAGGGGGGTCTACAATGAGCAGTTCTTC. Translation: CASSPHRGVYNEQFF.

This rearrangement joins TRBV28 to TRBJ1-5; maybe TRBD1 (5 bases). Trimming pared 6 bases from V and 5 bases from J, leaving 14 bases between. The germline V gene encodes CDR1 MDHEN and CDR2 SYDVKM. The CDR3 has 14 amino acids. The CDR3 DNA reads TGTGCCAGCAGGTTGAGGGGCTATGATCAGCCCCAGCATTTT. Amino acid sequence: CASRLRGYDQPQHF.

The chain has TRBV10-3 and TRBJ1-5; 9 bases fit TRBD1. V lost 6 bases, J lost 4 bases, and 1 base stayed unmatched. The V gene's germline CDR1 is ENHRY and CDR2 SYGVKD. The CDR3 loop spans 13 amino acids. The CDR3 DNA reads as TGTGCCATCAGGGACAGGGGAAATCAGCCCCAGCATTTT. The encoded protein is CAIRDRGNQPQHF.

The gene calls are TRBV7-8 and TRBJ1-1; 7 nucleotides align to TRBD1. Germline CDR1 SGHVS, CDR2 FQNEAQ. V lost 5 bases and J lost 2; bases outside the gene matches: 8. This CDR3 is 15 amino acids long. The CDR3: CASSLIGQENTEAFF. Here the CDR3 DNA reads TGTGCCAGCAGCCTTATAGGACAGGAAAACACTGAAGCTTTCTTT. The variable domain in full, completed from reference TRBV7-8 and TRBJ1-1, reads GAGVSQSPRYKVAKRGQDVALRCDPISGHVSLFWYQQALGQGPEFLTYFQNEAQLDKSGLPSDRFFAERPEGSVSTLKIQRTQQEDSAVYLCASSLIGQENTEAFFGQGTRLTVV.

The chain is built from TRBV30 and TRBJ1-1; no clear D. V lost 0 bases and J 4 bases, leaving 21 bases between the germline ends. Germline-derived CDR1 and CDR2 are GTSNPN and SVGIG (reference sequence). This CDR3 spans 17 amino acids. The CDR3 region is CAWSVGEGGLVGTEAFF. The CDR3 nucleotides read TGTGCCTGGAGTGTAGGTGAGGGAGGACTGGTGGGCACTGAAGCTTTCTTT.

This chain uses TRBV11-2 with TRBJ2-1, with 7 bases lining up with TRBD2. The CDR3 loop spans 14 amino acids. CDR1 and CDR2 (germline): SGHAT, FQNNGV. V was pared by 2 bases and J by 3 bases, with 1 base of the junction left unmatched. As DNA, the CDR3 is TGTGCCAGCAGCTTACGGACTAGCTACAATGAGCAGTTCTTC. Its translation is CASSLRTSYNEQFF. Drawing the rest from reference TRBV11-2 and TRBJ2-1, the complete variable domain is EAGVAQSPRYKIIEKRQSVAFWCNPISGHATLYWYQQILGQGPKLLIQFQNNGVVDDSQLPKDRFSAERLKGVDSTLKIQPAKLEDSAVYLCASSLRTSYNEQFFGPGTRLTVL.

The gene calls are TRBV6-5 and TRBJ2-3; D gene ambiguous. This CDR3 is built from 12 residues. The germline CDR1 and CDR2 sequences are MNHEY and SVGAGI. Trimming stripped 6 bases from V and 3 bases from J, with 7 bases between. The CDR3 DNA is TGTGCCAGCAGGGAAGATACAGATACGCAGTATTTT. Its protein product is CASREDTDTQYF.

V is TRBV2 and J is TRBJ2-6, with D perhaps TRBD1 or TRBD2 (5 bases each). V dropped 7 bases and J dropped 8 bases, with 12 bases sitting between them. Germline CDR1 SNHLY, CDR2 FYNNEI. This CDR3 comprises 13 residues. The CDR3 DNA reads TGTGCCAGCATTTGGGACCTATCCAACGTCCTGACTTTC. It specifies CASIWDLSNVLTF.

This chain connects TRBV6-1 to TRBJ2-1; 7 nucleotides line up with TRBD1. Germline V CDR1 and CDR2: MNHNS, SASEGT. The V and J ends lost 8 bases and 4 bases, in that order; junction bases with no gene match: 2. The CDR3 is 12 amino acids. CDR3 sequence reads: CASLRGYNEQFF. DNA for the CDR3: TGTGCCAGCCTCAGGGGGTACAATGAGCAGTTCTTC.

In this sample, this clone turned up once. V and J are TRBV7-8 and TRBJ1-1; the match to TRBD1 covers 7 bases. J lost 10 bases, V lost 5 bases, and 19 bases had no gene match. The CDR3 has 16 residues. CDR1 SGHVS and CDR2 FQNEAQ come from the germline V gene. CDR3 in amino acids: CASSLGTLGQAKGAFF. The CDR3 nucleotides are TGTGCCAGCAGCCTAGGAACCCTAGGACAGGCAAAAGGAGCTTTCTTT.

The V call is TRBV5-1, the J call TRBJ1-6; 7 bases agree with TRBD1. Trimming took 3 bases from V and 6 from J; bases not matched to a gene: 6. Germline CDR1 SGHRS, CDR2 YFSETQ. The CDR3 loop spans 15 amino acids. CDR3 nucleotide sequence: TGCGCCAGCAGCTCCTCACAGGGGCCTAATTCACCCCTCCACTTT. Translated: CASSSSQGPNSPLHF. The full variable domain, completed using reference TRBV5-1 and TRBJ1-6, is KAGVTQTPRYLIKTRGQQVTLSCSPISGHRSVSWYQQTPGQGLQFLFEYFSETQRNKGNFPGRFSGRQFSNSRSEMNVSTLELGDSALYLCASSSSQGPNSPLHFGNGTRLTVT.

Here the CDR3 DNA reads TGTGCCAGCGGAAAGACAGGGGACCCCCGACTTGAAGGCTACACCTTC. Its protein product is CASGKTGDPRLEGYTF. The rearrangement uses TRBV7-9 and TRBJ1-2, with 8 bases matching TRBD1. The CDR3 extends over 16 amino acids. The V gene's germline CDR1 is SEHNR and CDR2 FQNEAQ (reference sequence). Trimming removed 8 bases from V and 8 bases from J; junction bases left unmatched: 19. Combining the CDR3 with reference TRBV7-9 and TRBJ1-2 gives the whole variable domain DTGVSQNPRHKITKRGQNVTFRCDPISEHNRLYWYRQTLGQGPEFLTYFQNEAQLEKSRLLSDRFSAERPKGSFSTLEIQRTEQGDSAMYLCASGKTGDPRLEGYTFGSGTRLTVV.

The chain recombines TRBV29-1 with TRBJ2-6; D uncertain. Trimming removed 6 bases at V and 0 bases at J, with 12 bases between. The CDR3 is 15 residues long. CDR1 and CDR2 (germline): SQVTM, ANQGSEA. CDR3 sequence reads: CSVTQQYSGANVLTF. CDR3 coding DNA: TGCAGCGTAACTCAACAATACTCTGGGGCCAACGTCCTGACTTTC.

The CDR3 nucleotides are TGTGCCAGTAGTATCCCCTTGGGAGGGAACTATGGCTACACCTTC. Translated, it gives CASSIPLGGNYGYTF. V gene TRBV19 combines with J gene TRBJ1-2; D unresolved. This CDR3 contains 15 residues. V lost 3 bases and J lost 2, with 13 bases in between. In germline, CDR1 is LNHDA, CDR2 SQIVND (reference sequence).